This T cell receptor beta chain was profiled in a study of early T cells in non-severe SARS-CoV-2 infection. Study as a whole: It was bulk RNA from unsorted whole blood that was sequenced, and the chains were unpaired.

Whole-study findings and limits: Sequences matched to VDJdb favored anti-spike CD8 responses, while private and CD4 specificities were missed.

This CDR3 has 15 amino acids. Per the germline V gene, CDR1 is MRHNA and CDR2 is SNTAGT. The V segment lost 0 bases and the J segment 6 bases; nucleotides outside the gene matches: 0. This clonotype was observed at least ten times. The antigen is unknown. Unique molecular identifiers (one per individual cDNA molecule) were attached. TCRdb re-analysed the 5' RACE reads in MiXCR, keeping a single row per CDR3 protein. The table lists roughly 51,000 distinct CDR3 sequences, around 6.5% of them singletons, with about 2.6% in the top ten. Sequencing used whole blood, obtained at baseline. The receptor comes from an adult who was a healthcare worker with PCR-confirmed SARS-CoV-2 infection or an uninfected control (not recorded which). V usage is TRBV6-4 and J usage is TRBJ2-3, with 13 bases that match TRBD2. Written as DNA, the CDR3 is TGTGCCAGCAGTGACTCGACTAGCGGGGGGGATACGCAGTATTTT. It translates to CASSDSTSGGDTQYF.